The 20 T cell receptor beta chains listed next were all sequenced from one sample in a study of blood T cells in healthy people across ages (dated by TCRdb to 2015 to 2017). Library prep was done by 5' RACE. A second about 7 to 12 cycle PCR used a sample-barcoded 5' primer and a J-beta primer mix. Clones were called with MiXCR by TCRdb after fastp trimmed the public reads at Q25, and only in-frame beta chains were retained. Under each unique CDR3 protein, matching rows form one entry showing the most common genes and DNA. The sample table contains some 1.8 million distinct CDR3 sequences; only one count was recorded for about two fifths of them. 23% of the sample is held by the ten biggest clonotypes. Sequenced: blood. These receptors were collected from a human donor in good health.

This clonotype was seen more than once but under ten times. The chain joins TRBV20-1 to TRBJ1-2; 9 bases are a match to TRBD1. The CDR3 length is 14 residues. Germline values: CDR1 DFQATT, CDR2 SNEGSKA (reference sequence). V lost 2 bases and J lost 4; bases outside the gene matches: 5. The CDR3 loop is CSARRTGVVYGYTF. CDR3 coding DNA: TGCAGTGCTAGAAGGACAGGGGTGGTCTATGGCTACACCTTC.

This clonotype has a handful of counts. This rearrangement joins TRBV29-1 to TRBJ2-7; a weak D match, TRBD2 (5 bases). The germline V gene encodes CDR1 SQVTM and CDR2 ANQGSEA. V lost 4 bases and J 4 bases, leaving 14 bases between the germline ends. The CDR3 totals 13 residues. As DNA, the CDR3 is TGCAGCGTTGCGGAGGCTCCGAGGTACGAGCAGTACTTC. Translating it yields CSVAEAPRYEQYF.

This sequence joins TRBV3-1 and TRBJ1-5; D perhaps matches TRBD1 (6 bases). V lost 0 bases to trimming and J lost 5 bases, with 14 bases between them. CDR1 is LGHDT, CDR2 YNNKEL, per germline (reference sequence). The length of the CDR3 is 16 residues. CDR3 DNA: TGTGCCAGCAGCCAAGAAGGGGGGTCGGCGCATCAGCCCCAGCATTTT. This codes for CASSQEGGSAHQPQHF.

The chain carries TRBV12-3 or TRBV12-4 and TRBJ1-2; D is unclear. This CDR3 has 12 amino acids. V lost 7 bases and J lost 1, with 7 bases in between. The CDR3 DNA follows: TGTGCCAGCACTGGGAGTAACTATGGCTACACCTTC. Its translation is CASTGSNYGYTF.

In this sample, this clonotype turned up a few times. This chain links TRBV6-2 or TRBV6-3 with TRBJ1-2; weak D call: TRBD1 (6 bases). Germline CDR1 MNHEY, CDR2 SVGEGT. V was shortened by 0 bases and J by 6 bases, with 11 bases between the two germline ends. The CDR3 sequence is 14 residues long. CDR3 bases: TGTGCCAGCAGTTACTCGGGGGGCCTGGATGGCTACACCTTC. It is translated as CASSYSGGLDGYTF.

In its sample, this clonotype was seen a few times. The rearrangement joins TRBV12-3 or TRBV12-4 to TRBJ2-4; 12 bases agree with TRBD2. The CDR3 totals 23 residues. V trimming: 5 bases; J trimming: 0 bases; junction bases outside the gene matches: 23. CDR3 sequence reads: CASSPSVDPTQASGGEAKNIQYF. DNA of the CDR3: TGTGCCAGCAGTCCCTCGGTTGATCCCACACAGGCTAGCGGGGGGGAAGCCAAAAACATTCAGTACTTC.

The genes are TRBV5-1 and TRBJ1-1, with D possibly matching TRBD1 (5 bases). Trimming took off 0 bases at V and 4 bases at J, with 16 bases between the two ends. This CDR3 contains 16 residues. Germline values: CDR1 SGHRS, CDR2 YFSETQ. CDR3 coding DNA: TGCGCCAGCAGCTTGGGGGTACGTGTAAGGGGCACTGAAGCTTTCTTT. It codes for CASSLGVRVRGTEAFF.

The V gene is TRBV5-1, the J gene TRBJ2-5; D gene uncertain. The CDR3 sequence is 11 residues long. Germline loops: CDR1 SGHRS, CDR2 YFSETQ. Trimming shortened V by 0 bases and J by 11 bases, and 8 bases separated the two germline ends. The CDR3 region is CASSLAGWQYF. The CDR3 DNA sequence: TGCGCCAGCAGCTTGGCTGGTTGGCAGTACTTC.

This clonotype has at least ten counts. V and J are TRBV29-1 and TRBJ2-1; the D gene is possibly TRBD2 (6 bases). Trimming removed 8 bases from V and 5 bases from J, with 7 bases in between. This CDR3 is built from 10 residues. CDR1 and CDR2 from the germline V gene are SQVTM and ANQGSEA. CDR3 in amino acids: CSTGDNEQFF. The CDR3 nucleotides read TGCAGCACGGGGGACAATGAGCAGTTCTTC.

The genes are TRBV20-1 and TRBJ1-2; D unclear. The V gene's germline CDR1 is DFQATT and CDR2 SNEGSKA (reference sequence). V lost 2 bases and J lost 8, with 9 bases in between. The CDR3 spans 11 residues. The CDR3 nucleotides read TGCAGTGCTAGATTTCCGGAGGGCTACACCTTC. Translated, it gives CSARFPEGYTF.

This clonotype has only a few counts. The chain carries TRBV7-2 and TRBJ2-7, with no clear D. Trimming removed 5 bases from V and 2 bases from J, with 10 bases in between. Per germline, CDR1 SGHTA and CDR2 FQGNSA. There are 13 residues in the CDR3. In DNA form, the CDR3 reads TGTGCCAGCAGCATAGACCAGCCCTACGAGCAGTACTTC. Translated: CASSIDQPYEQYF.

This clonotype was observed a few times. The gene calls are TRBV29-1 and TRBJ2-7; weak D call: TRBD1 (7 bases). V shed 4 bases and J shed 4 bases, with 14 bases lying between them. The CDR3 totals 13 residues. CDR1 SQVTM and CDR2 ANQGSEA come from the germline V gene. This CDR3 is CSVGWAGGYEQYF. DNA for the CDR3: TGCAGCGTTGGCTGGGCAGGGGGGTACGAGCAGTACTTC.

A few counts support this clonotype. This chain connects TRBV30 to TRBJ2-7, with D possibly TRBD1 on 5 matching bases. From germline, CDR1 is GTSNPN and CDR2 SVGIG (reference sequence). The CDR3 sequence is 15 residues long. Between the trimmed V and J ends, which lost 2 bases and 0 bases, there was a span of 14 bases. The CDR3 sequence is CAWSFPGSISYEQYF. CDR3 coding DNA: TGTGCCTGGAGTTTCCCAGGGTCGATCTCCTACGAGCAGTACTTC.

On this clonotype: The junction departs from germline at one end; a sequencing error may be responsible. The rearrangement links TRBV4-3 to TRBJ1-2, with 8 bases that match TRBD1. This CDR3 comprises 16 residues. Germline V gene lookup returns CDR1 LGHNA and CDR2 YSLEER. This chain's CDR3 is CASSQDSTGGNYDYTF. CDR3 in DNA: TGCGCCAGCAGCCAAGATAGCACAGGGGGTAACTATGACTACACCTTC.

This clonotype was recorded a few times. In nucleotides, the CDR3 is TGCGCCAGCAGCCAAGAGAGGGATCTTGGGTCCTACGAGCAGTACTTC. It is translated as CASSQERDLGSYEQYF. The chain joins TRBV4-3 to TRBJ2-7; possible D gene TRBD2, 5 bases. Germline V gene lookup returns CDR1 LGHNA and CDR2 YSLEER. The V gene lost 0 bases and the J gene lost 1 base, with 13 bases spanning the gap. This CDR3 has 16 residues.

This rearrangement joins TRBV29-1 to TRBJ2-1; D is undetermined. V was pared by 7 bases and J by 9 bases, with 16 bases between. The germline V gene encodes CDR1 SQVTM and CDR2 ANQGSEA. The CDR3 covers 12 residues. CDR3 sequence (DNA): TGCAGCGCTTTTCCCGCTTTAGGTGAGCAGTTCTTC. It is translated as CSAFPALGEQFF.

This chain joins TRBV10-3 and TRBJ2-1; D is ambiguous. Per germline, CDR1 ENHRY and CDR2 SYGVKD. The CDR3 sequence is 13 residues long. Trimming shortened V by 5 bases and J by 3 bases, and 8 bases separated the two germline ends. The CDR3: CAISPASYNEQFF. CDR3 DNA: TGTGCCATCAGTCCCGCTAGCTACAATGAGCAGTTCTTC.

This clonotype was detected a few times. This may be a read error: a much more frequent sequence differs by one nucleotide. The CDR3 here is CASSLVDGRLYEQYF. CDR3 DNA sequence: TGTGCCAGCAGCTTAGTGGACGGACGCCTATACGAGCAGTACTTC. The chain joins TRBV7-2 to TRBJ2-7; D is uncertain. V was cut by 1 base and J by 4 bases, with 14 bases left in between. The CDR3 has 15 amino acids. Germline V gene lookup returns CDR1 SGHTA and CDR2 FQGNSA.

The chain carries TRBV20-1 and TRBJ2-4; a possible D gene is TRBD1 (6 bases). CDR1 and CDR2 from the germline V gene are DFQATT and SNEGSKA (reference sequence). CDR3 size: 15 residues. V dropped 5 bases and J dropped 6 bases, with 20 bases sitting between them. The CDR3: CSARPTDRSLNIQYF. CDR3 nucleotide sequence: TGCAGTGCTCGCCCGACAGACAGGAGTTTAAACATTCAGTACTTC.

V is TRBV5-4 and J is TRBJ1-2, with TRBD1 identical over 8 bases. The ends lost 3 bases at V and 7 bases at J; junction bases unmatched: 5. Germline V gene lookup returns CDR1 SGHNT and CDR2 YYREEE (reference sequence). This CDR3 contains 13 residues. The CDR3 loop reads CASSYGQGPGYTF. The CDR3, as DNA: TGTGCCAGCAGCTACGGACAGGGCCCTGGCTACACCTTC.